The rows below give T cell receptor beta chains drawn from one sample of a study of vaccination and CD4 T cells after COVID-19. The antigens these receptors bind are not known. TCRdb used MiXCR to reprocess the PCR reads, holding one entry per CDR3 protein. Counted here are 16,000 or so distinct CDR3 sequences, about 50% occurring once; the ten biggest clones make up 5.5% to 8.5%. The sequencing used CD4+ T cells from blood, cultured in vitro, collected before SARS-CoV-2 vaccination. These receptors were taken from a human donor who had recovered from COVID-19. The CDR3 runs from the conserved cysteine through the conserved F or W. D genes are given only for firm matches. Clone size is shown for a subset of rows, as once, few, many or a class of expanded clone.

v_gene: TRBV6-2/TRBV6-3
abundance: NA
j_gene: TRBJ2-7
d_gene: NA
CDR3nt: TGTGCCAGCAGCCGGAAGAACGAGCAGTACTTC
CDR3aa: CASSRKNEQYF

v_gene: TRBV7-2
abundance: NA
j_gene: TRBJ2-2
d_gene: NA
CDR3nt: TGTGCCAGCAGCTTGGTTGGGGCGCAGAACACCGGGGAGCTGTTTTTT
CDR3aa: CASSLVGAQNTGELFF

v_gene: TRBV24-1
abundance: NA
j_gene: TRBJ1-4
d_gene: NA
CDR3nt: TGTGCCACCAGTGATGGGTACAACGAAAAACTGTTTTTT
CDR3aa: CATSDGYNEKLFF

v_gene: TRBV6-1
abundance: NA
j_gene: TRBJ1-2
d_gene: TRBD1
CDR3nt: TGTGCCAGCAGTCCCACAGGGGGTAGGGGCTATGGCTACACCTTC
CDR3aa: CASSPTGGRGYGYTF

v_gene: TRBV2
abundance: few
j_gene: TRBJ1-2
d_gene: NA
CDR3nt: TGTGCCAGCAGTGTTAGGTTGAGTGGCTACACCTTC
CDR3aa: CASSVRLSGYTF

v_gene: TRBV19
abundance: NA
j_gene: TRBJ2-1
d_gene: TRBD2
CDR3nt: TGTGCCAGTAGTAGTCCAGCGGGAGACGAGCAGTTCTTC
CDR3aa: CASSSPAGDEQFF

v_gene: TRBV19
abundance: NA
j_gene: TRBJ1-5
d_gene: NA
CDR3nt: TGTGCCAGTAGTCTCGCTAGCAATCAGCCCCAGCATTTT
CDR3aa: CASSLASNQPQHF

v_gene: TRBV25-1
abundance: NA
j_gene: TRBJ2-5
d_gene: NA
CDR3nt: TGTGCCAGCAGTCCCGACAGCGAGACCCAGTACTTC
CDR3aa: CASSPDSETQYF

v_gene: TRBV7-2
abundance: NA
j_gene: TRBJ2-1
d_gene: NA
CDR3nt: TGTGCCAGCAGCCCGAGGGAAGCCCCGGTTAATGAGCAGTTCTTC
CDR3aa: CASSPREAPVNEQFF

v_gene: TRBV12-3/TRBV12-4
abundance: NA
j_gene: TRBJ2-1
d_gene: NA
CDR3nt: TGTGCCAGCAGTTTAAGGACTTTCTGCAATGAGCAGTTCTTC
CDR3aa: CASSLRTFCNEQFF

v_gene: TRBV19
abundance: few
j_gene: TRBJ2-3
d_gene: NA
CDR3nt: TGTGCCAGTAGCGGTTTAGCAGGGCCTAGCACAGATACGCAGTATTTT
CDR3aa: CASSGLAGPSTDTQYF

v_gene: TRBV9
abundance: NA
j_gene: TRBJ2-3
d_gene: TRBD1
CDR3nt: TGTGCCAGCAGCGTACGGACAGGGGCTACAGATACGCAGTATTTT
CDR3aa: CASSVRTGATDTQYF

v_gene: TRBV5-1
abundance: NA
j_gene: TRBJ1-1
d_gene: NA
CDR3nt: TGCGCCAGCAGCGACGGGACCAAGAGGACTGAAGCTTTCTTT
CDR3aa: CASSDGTKRTEAFF

v_gene: TRBV18
abundance: NA
j_gene: TRBJ1-2
d_gene: NA
CDR3nt: TGTGCCAGCTCAGAGGACAGAAACTATGGCTACACCTTC
CDR3aa: CASSEDRNYGYTF

v_gene: TRBV2
abundance: NA
j_gene: TRBJ1-2
d_gene: TRBD1
CDR3nt: TGTGCCAGTCAGGGGGGCAGAAACTATGGCTACACCTTC
CDR3aa: CASQGGRNYGYTF

v_gene: TRBV6-1
abundance: NA
j_gene: TRBJ1-4
d_gene: NA
CDR3nt: TGTGCCAGCTCCCAAAGTCAGGAGGGAAAACTGTTTTTT
CDR3aa: CASSQSQEGKLFF

v_gene: TRBV19
abundance: once
j_gene: TRBJ2-3
d_gene: NA
CDR3nt: TGTGCCAGTAGTAGGGGGAACTTAGATACGCAGTATTTT
CDR3aa: CASSRGNLDTQYF

v_gene: TRBV27
abundance: few
j_gene: TRBJ2-1
d_gene: NA
CDR3nt: TGTGCCAGCAGTTTACCTTTCCGATACAATGAGCAGTTCTTC
CDR3aa: CASSLPFRYNEQFF

v_gene: TRBV6-5
abundance: once
j_gene: TRBJ1-5
d_gene: NA
CDR3nt: TGTGTCAGCAGTTACTCCAGGGGAAATCAGCCCCAGCATTTT
CDR3aa: CVSSYSRGNQPQHF

v_gene: TRBV7-7
abundance: few
j_gene: TRBJ1-1
d_gene: NA
CDR3nt: TGTGCCAGCAGCCAAACAGTTAACACTGAAGCTTTCTTT
CDR3aa: CASSQTVNTEAFF

v_gene: TRBV6-5
abundance: NA
j_gene: TRBJ2-7
d_gene: NA
CDR3nt: NA
CDR3aa: CASSSSIDEQYF

v_gene: TRBV7-9
abundance: once
j_gene: TRBJ2-3
d_gene: NA
CDR3nt: TGTGCCAGCAGCTTATTTGACAGACGAATAACAGATACGCAGTATTTT
CDR3aa: CASSLFDRRITDTQYF

v_gene: TRBV29-1
abundance: few
j_gene: TRBJ1-5
d_gene: NA
CDR3nt: TGCAGCGTTGGCGCTGAGCCCCAGCATTTT
CDR3aa: CSVGAEPQHF

v_gene: TRBV4-1
abundance: NA
j_gene: TRBJ1-2
d_gene: NA
CDR3nt: TGCGCCAGCGGCCAAGAGGTCGGGCATGGCTACACCTTC
CDR3aa: CASGQEVGHGYTF

v_gene: TRBV18
abundance: few
j_gene: TRBJ1-1
d_gene: TRBD1
CDR3nt: TGTGCCAGCTCACCACCGACAGGGATAGTTGAAGCTTTCTTT
CDR3aa: CASSPPTGIVEAFF

v_gene: TRBV6-2/TRBV6-3
abundance: few
j_gene: TRBJ2-7
d_gene: NA
CDR3nt: TGTGCCAGCAGTTACTGGAACTGGAGGAAAGGAGGCGAGCAGTACTTC
CDR3aa: CASSYWNWRKGGEQYF

v_gene: TRBV28
abundance: NA
j_gene: TRBJ2-7
d_gene: TRBD1
CDR3nt: TGTGCCAGCAGAGAAACAGGGGCCTCCTACGAGCAGTACTTC
CDR3aa: CASRETGASYEQYF

v_gene: TRBV10-3
abundance: few
j_gene: TRBJ1-1
d_gene: NA
CDR3nt: TGTGCCATCAGTGATTGGGGGGACGGGGGCACTGAAGCTTTCTTT
CDR3aa: CAISDWGDGGTEAFF

v_gene: TRBV9
abundance: NA
j_gene: TRBJ2-3
d_gene: NA
CDR3nt: TGTGCCAGCAACACGCGCAGCGGAGGGATGGCAGATACGCAGTATTTT
CDR3aa: CASNTRSGGMADTQYF

v_gene: TRBV6-1
abundance: NA
j_gene: TRBJ1-2
d_gene: NA
CDR3nt: TGTGCCAGCAGTCCCTTCCGCACAAACTCTAACTATGGCTACACCTTC
CDR3aa: CASSPFRTNSNYGYTF

v_gene: TRBV20-1
abundance: NA
j_gene: TRBJ1-2
d_gene: NA
CDR3nt: TGCAGTGCTAGAGATCCCCGGGGTGCAGGGTTCAACTATGGCTACACCTTC
CDR3aa: CSARDPRGAGFNYGYTF

v_gene: TRBV7-3
abundance: NA
j_gene: TRBJ2-5
d_gene: NA
CDR3nt: TGTGCCAGCAGCTTAACAGGTGGCGAGACCCAGTACTTC
CDR3aa: CASSLTGGETQYF